Following are 3 T cell receptor beta chains from one sample sequenced in a study of cytomegalovirus exposure and HLA in healthy donors. Primers: 60 Vbeta forward and 13 Jbeta reverse. Sequenced by immunoSEQ multiplex PCR; TCRdb stores in-frame clones only, minus some. The data hold about 160,000 clones, with about 65% observed a single time. The sequenced sample was PBMCs. All receptors come from a woman aged 18 to 35 in good health and CMV-seropositive.

V and J are TRBV4-1 and TRBJ1-6; D is uncertain. Germline V gene sequence: CDR1 MGHRA, CDR2 YSYEKL. The CDR3 loop spans 12 amino acids. Trimming shortened V by 0 bases and J by 16 bases, and 10 bases separated the two germline ends. The CDR3 sequence is CASSQDARTLHF. The CDR3 coding sequence is TGCGCCAGCAGCCAAGATGCCAGGACTCTCCACTTT.

This chain uses TRBV4-1 with TRBJ2-1; weak D call: TRBD1 (7 bases). V lost 1 base, J lost 10 bases, and 23 bases lay in between. The CDR3 consists of 17 residues. Germline V gene sequence: CDR1 MGHRA, CDR2 YSYEKL. As DNA, the CDR3 is TGCGCCAGCAGCCAAGCCTTTCGGGGGACAGACAAGTGGGAGCAGTTCTTC. Translating it yields CASSQAFRGTDKWEQFF.

The chain employs TRBV30 and TRBJ1-6, with a possible D match to TRBD1 (6 bases). Trimming took 1 base from V and 6 from J, leaving 10 bases between them. The CDR3 spans 14 residues. The germline V gene has CDR1 GTSNPN and CDR2 SVGIG (reference sequence). The CDR3 nucleotides are TGTGCCTGGAGTGCTCAGGGGCGTAATTCACCCCTCCACTTT. It translates to CAWSAQGRNSPLHF.